Detailed here is one T cell receptor (beta chain). This sample is drawn from a study of blood T cell repertoires in COVID-19. Across the whole study: Spain, Italy and the United States supplied samples that represented acute and convalescent COVID-19. In each case, the material was cDNA or gDNA derived from T cells, B-cell-depleted T cells, or PBMCs.

This CDR3 is built from 15 residues. The V segment lost 6 bases and the J segment 6 bases; nucleotides outside the gene matches: 11. Germline loops: CDR1 MNHEY, CDR2 SVGAGI. In the original processing: Reference gene primers were amplified, and this amplification served to estimate nucleated cell counts. Libraries were prepared by immunoSEQ multiplex PCR; TCRdb keeps only in-frame clonotypes and omits some of them. V, J and clone size reflect that table, while D and trimming were determined from the DNA. The data show some 220,000 clones, approximately 85% seen once. V is TRBV6-5 and J is TRBJ1-5, with 7 bases that match TRBD1. The receptor was derived from a man in his forties or fifties who had recovered from COVID-19. Specimen: peripheral blood. CDR3 amino acids: CASRLNQGVGQPQHF. CDR3 in DNA: TGTGCCAGCAGACTGAATCAGGGGGTTGGTCAGCCCCAGCATTTT.